This T cell receptor (beta chain) derives from a study of T cell responses to AZD1222 COVID-19 vaccine. Study-wide findings and caveats: Spike-spanning, vaccine-associated CD4 TCRs were dominant at 160-218 and 743-854.

Concerning this clone: Antigen unknown.

TCRdb's table, derived via immunoSEQ multiplex PCR, lists solely in-frame clones and lacks some. The table lists tens of thousands of clones, just over 90% of them singletons. The TCR was taken from an adult who received the MenACWY meningococcal vaccine as a control. The sequencing here drew on peripheral blood, taken 28 days after the second dose of the MenACWY control vaccine.

The CDR3 reads CASRGASSSYEQYF. The CDR3 DNA reads as TGCGCCAGCAGGGGCGCCAGCTCCTCCTACGAGCAGTACTTC. The chain is built from TRBV5-1 and TRBJ2-7; D is ambiguous. V lost 5 bases to trimming and J lost 0 bases, with 12 bases between them. CDR3 length equals 14 residues. CDR1 is SGHRS and CDR2 is YFSETQ in the germline V gene.